This T cell receptor (beta chain) was documented in a study of blood T cells in healthy people across ages. Study-level points and caveats: Estimates drawn from one million T cells were deemed to understate diversity. A greater number of naive CD4+ cells and higher diversity distinguished long-lived donors from aged donors.

Isolating PBMCs gave at least 6 million of these cells per sample. This clonotype was observed a handful of times. Antigen specificity is unknown. For the second PCR, which ran for roughly 7 to 11 cycles, a sample-barcoded 5' primer and a J-beta primer mix were used. TCRdb fed the 5' RACE reads into MiXCR, producing one record per CDR3 protein. The table shows roughly 1.4 million distinct CDR3 sequences, with 59% occurring only once. There are 14 residues in the CDR3. Germline V gene data show CDR1 as SQVTM and CDR2 as ANQGSEA. Material: blood. This chain connects TRBV29-1 to TRBJ2-7; the D gene is possibly TRBD2 (5 bases). This receptor was identified in a man aged 18 to 29 in good health. CDR3 loop: CSEQAAARDYEQYF. The CDR3 DNA follows: TGCAGTGAGCAGGCCGCCGCACGGGACTACGAGCAGTACTTC.